These 30 T cell receptor beta chains came from one sample sequenced in a study of T cells in Graves' hyperthyroidism and ophthalmopathy. Amplification of TCR beta CDR3 regions used RNA as the template. HTBI primers were employed in a first-round RT-PCR of the TCR CDR3. TCRdb fed the multiplex PCR reads into MiXCR, producing one record per CDR3 protein. The sample includes just over 550,000 distinct CDR3 sequences, around 46% of them seen just once. Material for sequencing was peripheral blood or thyroid tissue (not recorded which). These receptors were collected from a woman between 18 and 29 years old with Graves' hyperthyroidism.

The chain has TRBV7-6 and TRBJ2-3; 10 nucleotides line up with TRBD2. V shed 4 bases and J 2 bases; nucleotides not matched to a gene: 6. CDR3 length: 16 residues. Germline assignment: CDR1 SGHVS and CDR2 FNYEAQ. This CDR3 is CASSSGLAEDTDTQYF. CDR3 sequence (DNA): TGTGCCAGCAGCTCTGGACTAGCGGAGGACACAGATACGCAGTATTTT.

Concerning this clonotype itself: A much bigger clone sits one base away, suggesting this may be a read error. The chain carries TRBV7-3 and TRBJ1-6; TRBD1 matches 9 bases. CDR1 and CDR2 (germline): SGHTA, FQGTGA. The CDR3 is 15 amino acids. Unmatched junction bases numbered 6, after V lost 5 bases and J lost 7 bases. In DNA form, the CDR3 reads TGTGCCAGCAGCCCACAGGGGGCAGGGAATTCACCCCTCCACTTT. It is translated as CASSPQGAGNSPLHF.

This clonotype showed up just a few times. This chain connects TRBV2 to TRBJ1-5; no clear D gene. The V gene's germline CDR1 is SNHLY and CDR2 FYNNEI. This CDR3 region has 15 residues. Between the trimmed V and J ends, which lost 6 bases and 2 bases, there was a span of 14 bases. CDR3 sequence reads: CASSAPLTGNQPQHF. As DNA, the CDR3 is TGTGCCAGCAGCGCCCCCCTGACTGGCAATCAGCCCCAGCATTTT. The complete variable domain, with remaining parts taken from reference TRBV2 and TRBJ1-5, reads EPEVTQTPSHQVTQMGQEVILRCVPISNHLYFYWYRQILGQKVEFLVSFYNNEISEKSEIFDDQFSVERPDGSNFTLKIRSTKLEDSAMYFCASSAPLTGNQPQHFGDGTRLSIL.

V and J are TRBV7-9 and TRBJ2-5, with TRBD1 matching 11 bases. The V segment lost 5 bases and the J segment 4 bases; nucleotides outside the gene matches: 6. The CDR3 runs 15 residues. The germline V gene has CDR1 SEHNR and CDR2 FQNEAQ (reference sequence). This chain's CDR3 is CASSATGTGGETQYF. In DNA, the CDR3 is TGTGCCAGCAGCGCTACCGGGACAGGGGGAGAGACCCAGTACTTC. The full variable domain, rest sourced from reference TRBV7-9 and TRBJ2-5, is DTGVSQNPRHKITKRGQNVTFRCDPISEHNRLYWYRQTLGQGPEFLTYFQNEAQLEKSRLLSDRFSAERPKGSFSTLEIQRTEQGDSAMYLCASSATGTGGETQYFGPGTRLLVL.

J is TRBJ1-2 and V is TRBV25-1; a weak D match, TRBD1 (5 bases). The length of the CDR3 is 14 residues. Germline assignment: CDR1 MGHDK and CDR2 SYGVNS. The V end lost 5 bases, the J end lost 6 bases, and 16 bases lay between the germline ends. CDR3 DNA: TGTGCCAGCAGTACCTCAGGGCCCTCGGATGGCTACACCTTC. Translating it yields CASSTSGPSDGYTF.

V is TRBV2 and J is TRBJ1-1; 8 bases are a match to TRBD1. Germline trimming cut 5 bases from V and 5 bases from J; bases unmatched to any gene: 7. Looked up from germline, CDR1 is SNHLY and CDR2 is FYNNEI. The CDR3 consists of 14 residues. The CDR3 loop is CASSPRGRETEAFF. DNA of the CDR3: TGTGCCAGCAGTCCCAGGGGGCGGGAGACTGAAGCTTTCTTT.

The table lists this clonotype with many counts. This chain links TRBV29-1 with TRBJ1-1; D perhaps matches TRBD1 (5 bases). Trimming shortened V by 0 bases and J by 10 bases, and 9 bases separated the two germline ends. The CDR3 loop spans 11 amino acids. The germline V gene has CDR1 SQVTM and CDR2 ANQGSEA. This CDR3 reads CSVEDLQGAFF. CDR3 DNA: TGCAGCGTTGAAGATCTCCAGGGAGCTTTCTTT.

V gene TRBV20-1 combines with J gene TRBJ2-2; 9 bases fit TRBD2. This CDR3 is built from 15 residues. In germline, CDR1 is DFQATT, CDR2 SNEGSKA (reference sequence). Losses at the gene ends were 3 bases for V and 7 bases for J; bases not matched to a gene: 9. CDR3 coding DNA: TGCAGTGCTAGCAGATTTAGCGGGAGTAGCGGGGAGCTGTTTTTT. Protein: CSASRFSGSSGELFF.

The CDR3 DNA sequence: TGTGCCACCAGCGACGAGGGGCTAGTGGTCTACGAGCAGTACTTC. Protein: CATSDEGLVVYEQYF. The chain recombines TRBV15 with TRBJ2-7; tentatively, D is TRBD1 or TRBD2 (5 bases each). The CDR3 covers 15 residues. Per the germline V gene, CDR1 is LNHNV and CDR2 is YYDKDF (reference sequence). V dropped 5 bases and J dropped 3 bases, with 17 bases sitting between them.

V is TRBV24-1 and J is TRBJ1-5; 9 nucleotides align to TRBD1. Germline CDR1 KGHDR, CDR2 SFDVKD. The CDR3 covers 15 residues. After removal of 7 bases from V and 1 base from J, the junction contained 4 bases not matched to a gene. CDR3 in amino acids: CATSGQGLSNQPQHF. CDR3 nucleotides: TGTGCCACCAGCGGACAGGGGCTGAGCAATCAGCCCCAGCATTTT.

In its sample, this clonotype was seen a few times. This sequence joins TRBV19 and TRBJ1-5; TRBD1 might be the D (5 bases). V was pared by 9 bases and J by 7 bases, with 19 bases between. This CDR3 spans 14 amino acids. CDR1 and CDR2 (germline): LNHDA, SQIVND (reference sequence). The CDR3: CASSLESWGQPQHF. In DNA, the CDR3 is TGTGCCAGCAGTTTAGAGTCCTGGGGCCAGCCCCAGCATTTT.

This clonotype was seen a handful of times. V is TRBV9 and J is TRBJ1-1, with TRBD1 identical over 7 bases. Trimming removed 4 bases from V and 7 bases from J; junction bases left unmatched: 16. The CDR3 has 16 residues. The germline CDR1 and CDR2 sequences are SGDLS and YYNGEE. As DNA, the CDR3 is TGTGCCAGCAGCAACCGACAGGAAGGGGGCCGGTTTGAAGCTTTCTTT. Its protein is CASSNRQEGGRFEAFF.

The CDR3 coding sequence is TGTGCCAGTAGCTATCAGGGTGGCAATCAGCCCCAGCATTTT. Protein: CASSYQGGNQPQHF. The chain recombines TRBV19 with TRBJ1-5; TRBD1 is a possible D gene (5 bases). Trimming pared 6 bases from V and 2 bases from J, leaving 11 bases between. Per germline, CDR1 LNHDA and CDR2 SQIVND (reference sequence). This CDR3 is 14 amino acids long.

This clonotype came up many times. The CDR3 DNA reads TGTGCCACCAGCACACAACGCGGACAGGGAATCCAGTACTTC. Translated: CATSTQRGQGIQYF. The genes are TRBV15 and TRBJ2-5, with 8 bases aligning to TRBD1. V trimming: 4 bases; J trimming: 10 bases; junction bases outside the gene matches: 11. This CDR3 region has 14 residues. The germline gives CDR1 LNHNV, CDR2 YYDKDF (reference sequence).

This clonotype was detected only a few times. The chain uses TRBV2 and TRBJ2-2, with 7 bases identical to TRBD2. The V gene end was trimmed by 2 bases and the J gene end by 8 bases; junction bases not matched to a gene: 5. The CDR3 is made up of 14 amino acids. CDR1 is SNHLY, CDR2 FYNNEI, per germline. DNA of the CDR3: TGTGCCAGCAGTGAACTAGCGGAATTTGGGGAGCTGTTTTTT. Its translation: CASSELAEFGELFF.

This clonotype was counted only a few times. The rearrangement links TRBV14 to TRBJ1-1, with a tentative D call TRBD1 (5 bases). Between the trimmed V and J ends, which lost 3 bases and 6 bases, there was a span of 11 bases. Germline assignment: CDR1 SGHDN and CDR2 FVKESK. The CDR3 has 13 residues. The CDR3 DNA reads TGTGCCAGCAGCCACAGGGAATGGGCTGAAGCTTTCTTT. This codes for CASSHREWAEAFF.

At least ten counts were recorded for this clonotype. The rearrangement links TRBV2 to TRBJ2-3; D gene uncertain. The CDR3 loop spans 12 amino acids. The germline gives CDR1 SNHLY, CDR2 FYNNEI. The V gene lost 1 base and the J gene lost 5 bases, with 4 bases spanning the gap. CDR3 bases: TGTGCCAGCAGTGAAGGGAGAGATACGCAGTATTTT. It yields the protein CASSEGRDTQYF.

This clonotype was observed a handful of times. Compared with germline, one end of the junction differs, possibly owing to a read error. This chain uses TRBV10-3 with TRBJ2-5; D uncertain. Per the germline V gene, CDR1 is ENHRY and CDR2 is SYGVKD. The length of the CDR3 is 18 residues. In DNA, the CDR3 is TGTGCCAGCAGTTACTCGTGGGTCGCCTCCGCCTCCCAAGAGACCCAGTACTTC. This sequence encodes CASSYSWVASASQETQYF.

A few counts support this clonotype. The chain carries TRBV15 and TRBJ2-6; the D gene is possibly TRBD2 (5 bases). V lost 5 bases and J lost 9, with 11 bases in between. The CDR3 length is 13 residues. Germline CDR1 is LNHNV and CDR2 is YYDKDF (reference sequence). CDR3 loop: CATSRSRDNVLTF. DNA of the CDR3: TGTGCCACCAGCCGATCCCGGGACAACGTCCTGACTTTC.

This chain joins TRBV6-1 and TRBJ2-7; D not resolved. This CDR3 region has 14 residues. Trimming took off 7 bases at V and 3 bases at J, with 16 bases between the two ends. Per germline, CDR1 MNHNS and CDR2 SASEGT. The CDR3 sequence: CASTIRWRLYEQYF. The DNA for the CDR3 is TGTGCCAGCACAATCCGGTGGAGACTCTACGAGCAGTACTTC.

This chain links TRBV6-2 or TRBV6-3 with TRBJ2-2; possibly TRBD1 for D (6 bases). With 2 bases removed from V and 0 bases from J, the gap between germline ends came to 10 bases. This CDR3 is 16 amino acids long. Germline loops: CDR1 MNHEY, CDR2 SVGEGT. This chain's CDR3 is CASSYDRTANTGELFF. In DNA, the CDR3 is TGTGCCAGCAGTTACGACAGGACAGCGAACACCGGGGAGCTGTTTTTT.

About this clonotype itself: A read error may produce the germline difference seen at one junction end. The chain links TRBV25-1 to TRBJ2-3; 12 nucleotides match TRBD2. This CDR3 has 19 amino acids. Germline loops: CDR1 MGHDK, CDR2 SYGVNS. CDR3 loop: CASQTPGASGGVSTDTRYF. CDR3 nucleotides: TGTGCCAGCCAAACACCAGGGGCTAGCGGGGGGGTAAGCACAGATACGCGGTATTTT.

The chain has TRBV2 and TRBJ1-6; weak D call: TRBD1 (5 bases). The CDR3 is 14 amino acids. Germline loops: CDR1 SNHLY, CDR2 FYNNEI. V was clipped by 10 bases and J by 10 bases, with 20 bases between them. This CDR3 reads CATKTARVVSPLHF. CDR3 in DNA: TGTGCCACCAAAACGGCCAGGGTCGTCTCACCCCTCCACTTT. Variable domain in full (rest from reference TRBV2 and TRBJ1-6): EPEVTQTPSHQVTQMGQEVILRCVPISNHLYFYWYRQILGQKVEFLVSFYNNEISEKSEIFDDQFSVERPDGSNFTLKIRSTKLEDSAMYFCATKTARVVSPLHFGNGTRLTVT.

This clonotype turned up a few times. The chain is built from TRBV7-3 and TRBJ2-7; the match to TRBD2 covers 9 bases. This CDR3 is built from 15 residues. The J segment lost 5 bases and the V segment lost 7 bases, leaving 12 bases of the junction unmatched. Germline CDR1 is SGHTA and CDR2 is FQGTGA. This chain's CDR3 is CASMESGRTRNEQYF. The CDR3 coding sequence is TGTGCCAGCATGGAAAGCGGGAGGACCAGGAACGAGCAGTACTTC. Variable domain in full (rest from reference TRBV7-3 and TRBJ2-7): GAGVSQTPSNKVTEKGKYVELRCDPISGHTALYWYRQSLGQGPEFLIYFQGTGAADDSGLPNDRFFAVRPEGSVSTLKIQRTERGDSAVYLCASMESGRTRNEQYFGPGTRLTVT.

This clonotype has at least ten counts. This sequence joins TRBV10-3 and TRBJ2-5; 7 bases match TRBD2. Germline CDR1 is ENHRY and CDR2 is SYGVKD. V lost 4 bases and J lost 0; bases outside the gene matches: 11. This CDR3 has 17 amino acids. The CDR3 DNA reads TGTGCCATCAGTGGCGGGAGTGCCCCGAGGGACCAAGAGACCCAGTACTTC. This translates into CAISGGSAPRDQETQYF.

Many counts were recorded for this clonotype. The CDR3 region has the DNA TGTGCCAGCAGCTCCGAGTCAGGGACGAACACTGAAGCTTTCTTT. Translation: CASSSESGTNTEAFF. The chain uses TRBV7-9 and TRBJ1-1; D may be TRBD1 (5 bases). Germline-derived CDR1 and CDR2 are SEHNR and FQNEAQ (reference sequence). The CDR3 sequence is 15 residues long. V dropped 4 bases and J dropped 1 base, with 13 bases sitting between them.

Only a few counts were recorded for this clonotype. V usage is TRBV14 and J usage is TRBJ1-4; D unclear. The germline V gene encodes CDR1 SGHDN and CDR2 FVKESK. This CDR3 contains 13 residues. V was shortened by 4 bases and J by 8 bases, with 11 bases between the two germline ends. The CDR3 bases are TGTGCCAGCAGCCGAATGATGAGGGAAAAACTGTTTTTT. As protein: CASSRMMREKLFF.

This clonotype was seen more than once but under ten times. This sequence joins TRBV7-3 and TRBJ1-1; D is undetermined. Trimming cost V 8 bases and J 7 bases, with 14 bases left between them. Germline V gene lookup returns CDR1 SGHTA and CDR2 FQGTGA. The CDR3 contains 12 residues. CDR3 region: CASSPPGNEAFF. Here the CDR3 DNA reads TGTGCCAGCTCACCACCTGGAAATGAAGCTTTCTTT.

The chain is built from TRBV10-3 and TRBJ1-1; TRBD1 matches at 8 bases. Germline V gene data show CDR1 as ENHRY and CDR2 as SYGVKD. The CDR3 has 14 residues. The trim removed 8 bases at V and 3 bases at J, leaving 8 bases unmatched. CDR3 loop: CAIEDREGDTEAFF. CDR3 DNA: TGTGCCATCGAGGACAGGGAAGGAGACACTGAAGCTTTCTTT.

V usage is TRBV9 and J usage is TRBJ1-2; TRBD1 agrees at 9 bases. Germline V gives CDR1 SGDLS, CDR2 YYNGEE. V shed 3 bases and J 7 bases; nucleotides not matched to a gene: 7. This CDR3 region has 14 residues. The CDR3 is CASSEGTGLGGYTF. The CDR3 DNA is TGTGCCAGCAGCGAGGGGACAGGGTTGGGTGGCTACACCTTC.